This T cell receptor beta chain was identified during a study of PD-1 blockade in classical Hodgkin lymphoma. Study overall: A 3 mg/kg intravenous dose of nivolumab was received by patients every 2 weeks.

Germline V CDR1 and CDR2: SQVTM, ANQGSEA. This CDR3 contains 12 residues. Trimming removed 2 bases at V and 7 bases at J, with 11 bases between. The sample's time point: cycle 4 day 1 (C4D1), after 6 weeks of nivolumab. All the patients suffered relapse after autologous stem cell transplantation, and brentuximab vedotin exposure differed. Clones were sequenced by immunoSEQ multiplex PCR, and TCRdb holds only the in-frame ones, with some missing. The table records about 47,000 clones, around 80% of them present only once. The specimen was peripheral blood mononuclear cells (PBMCs), collected before the fourth cycle of nivolumab. The receptor's source is a human donor with classical Hodgkin lymphoma. The chain combines TRBV29-1 with TRBJ1-2; D gene unclear. The CDR3 here is CSVEKSSAGYTF. DNA for the CDR3: TGCAGCGTTGAAAAGTCGTCGGCTGGCTACACCTTC. The variable domain in full, completed from reference TRBV29-1 and TRBJ1-2, reads SAVISQKPSRDICQRGTSLTIQCQVDSQVTMMFWYRQQPGQSLTLIATANQGSEATYESGFVIDKFPISRPNLTFSTLTVSNMSPEDSSIYLCSVEKSSAGYTFGSGTRLTVV.